The 18 T cell receptor beta chains below were found in one sample sequenced in a study of T cell repertoires in cytomegalovirus infection. Their antigens are not known. TCRdb recomputed calls from the reads with MiXCR, one row per CDR3 protein. The data hold about 920,000 distinct CDR3 sequences, with around a third observed a single time. Sequencing used cultured CD8+ T cells from PBMCs, obtained from culture after CMV antigen stimulation. All receptors come from a human donor in good health (CMV status not recorded). Some clones in this sample may be carry-over from other donors' samples.

The genes are TRBV6-1 and TRBJ2-7; D unresolved. The germline V gene has CDR1 MNHNS and CDR2 SASEGT. The CDR3 contains 17 residues. With 6 bases removed from V and 6 bases from J, the gap between germline ends came to 27 bases. CDR3 amino acids: CASSLFPPTLEPVEQYF. In nucleotides, the CDR3 is TGTGCCAGCAGCCTCTTCCCCCCGACTCTCGAGCCCGTCGAGCAGTACTTC.

This clonotype came up a few times. The rearrangement uses TRBV19 and TRBJ1-2; 7 nucleotides match TRBD1. Looked up from germline, CDR1 is LNHDA and CDR2 is SQIVND (reference sequence). The CDR3 extends over 17 amino acids. V trimming: 1 base; J trimming: 5 bases; junction bases outside the gene matches: 13. The CDR3 DNA follows: TGTGCCAGTAGTATAGGAACAGGGGCCCGCCTGCGGTATGGCTACACCTTC. It yields the protein CASSIGTGARLRYGYTF.

The V call is TRBV7-4, the J call TRBJ2-3, with TRBD2 identical over 7 bases. This CDR3 has 18 amino acids. J gave up 7 bases and V 4 bases, and 20 bases lay outside the gene matches. The germline CDR1 and CDR2 sequences are SGHVT and SQSDAQ. The DNA for the CDR3 is TGTGCCAGCAGCTCTCCCCCGACAAGCGGGGCCCTCACGAATACGCAGTATTTT. Protein product: CASSSPPTSGALTNTQYF.

This clonotype has a count of ten or more. The V call is TRBV19, the J call TRBJ1-1; a weak D match, TRBD1 (5 bases). Trimming took 6 bases from V and 0 from J, leaving 14 bases between them. There are 15 residues in the CDR3. In germline, CDR1 is LNHDA, CDR2 SQIVND (reference sequence). The CDR3 DNA sequence: TGTGCCAGTAGGACCTACAGGAGTATGAACACTGAAGCTTTCTTT. Its protein is CASRTYRSMNTEAFF.

In regard to this clonotype: Mismatch with germline at one junction end may stem from a read error. The chain employs TRBV7-6 and TRBJ2-4; maybe TRBD1 (5 bases). Germline assignment: CDR1 SGHVS and CDR2 FNYEAQ. The CDR3 runs to 16 residues. The CDR3 sequence: CVSSLGDSLAKNIQYF. The CDR3 DNA reads as TGTGTCAGCAGCTTAGGAGACAGTCTGGCCAAAAACATTCAGTACTTC.

The rearrangement links TRBV4-1 to TRBJ2-5; D is undetermined. The V end was cut by 4 bases, the J end by 5 bases, with 11 bases between. The CDR3 is 13 residues long. CDR1 MGHRA and CDR2 YSYEKL come from the germline V gene. The DNA for the CDR3 is TGCGCCAGCAGCCCGACCCCTTACGAGACCCAGTACTTC. Its protein is CASSPTPYETQYF.

In this sample, this clonotype turned up once. Possible read error: a much larger clone is one base away. The chain uses TRBV12-3 or TRBV12-4 and TRBJ1-1; no reliable D call. The CDR3 is 12 residues long. V was clipped by 7 bases and J by 6 bases, with 12 bases between them. CDR3 protein: CASTSDISEAFF. The CDR3 nucleotides are TGTGCCAGCACCTCCGATATCTCTGAAGCTTTCTTT.

The rearrangement uses TRBV9 and TRBJ2-3; TRBD2 matches 8 bases. J lost 2 bases, V lost 4 bases, and 12 bases had no gene match. Germline assignment: CDR1 SGDLS and CDR2 YYNGEE. The CDR3 is made up of 17 amino acids. CDR3 nucleotide sequence: TGTGCCAGCAGCCATTGGGCGGGGGGCTCTACCACAGATACGCAGTATTTT. Amino acid sequence: CASSHWAGGSTTDTQYF.

This chain links TRBV5-3 with TRBJ1-1; weak D call: TRBD1 (5 bases). TRBV5-3 counts as an open reading frame of uncertain function. V dropped 8 bases and J dropped 1 base, with 21 bases sitting between them. The CDR3 has 16 residues. DNA for the CDR3: TGTGCCAGCAGTCCTGGGGCAGGGAGTTCGAACACTGAAGCTTTCTTT. This gives the protein CASSPGAGSSNTEAFF.

The chain links TRBV6-1 to TRBJ1-1; no clear D gene. The germline V and J ends were trimmed by 7 bases and 3 bases, with 12 bases remaining between them. This CDR3 has 13 residues. The germline V gene encodes CDR1 MNHNS and CDR2 SASEGT. The CDR3 region has the DNA TGTGCCAGCACCCCGGGGTTGGACACTGAAGCTTTCTTT. This encodes CASTPGLDTEAFF.

This clonotype was seen more than once but under ten times. The V call is TRBV7-6, the J call TRBJ2-2, with a tentative D call TRBD1 (6 bases). V was trimmed by 5 bases and J by 6 bases, leaving 13 bases between them. Germline V lookup: CDR1 SGHVS, CDR2 FNYEAQ. The CDR3 totals 14 residues. As DNA, the CDR3 is TGTGCCAGCAGCGGAACCAGGGGACCCGGGGAGCTGTTTTTT. Translation gives CASSGTRGPGELFF.

The V call is TRBV13, the J call TRBJ2-3; D call uncertain. Germline values: CDR1 PRHDT, CDR2 FYEKMQ (reference sequence). The CDR3 has 16 residues. Trimming took 0 bases from V and 2 from J, leaving 12 bases between them. The CDR3 loop is CASSLGRRGPTDTQYF. The CDR3 nucleotides are TGTGCCAGCAGCTTAGGCCGGAGAGGTCCCACAGATACGCAGTATTTT.

The V gene is TRBV20-1, the J gene TRBJ1-1; a weak D match, TRBD1 (5 bases). From germline, CDR1 is DFQATT and CDR2 SNEGSKA (reference sequence). This CDR3 has 13 amino acids. V was pared by 2 bases and J by 3 bases, with 10 bases between. The CDR3 here is CSARSGHYTEAFF. CDR3 sequence (DNA): TGCAGTGCTAGATCCGGACACTACACTGAAGCTTTCTTT.

The sample holds many counts of this clonotype. The J gene is TRBJ2-7, the V gene TRBV6-1; maybe TRBD1 (5 bases). From germline, CDR1 is MNHNS and CDR2 SASEGT. The CDR3 covers 13 residues. The V end lost 7 bases, the J end lost 2 bases, and 12 bases lay between the germline ends. The CDR3 nucleotides are TGTGCCAGCAATTCCGGACATCCCTACGAGCAGTACTTC. It encodes CASNSGHPYEQYF.

The chain couples TRBV6-1 to TRBJ1-4; tentative D call: TRBD1 (5 bases). Germline-derived CDR1 and CDR2 are MNHNS and SASEGT. This CDR3 has 16 residues. Trimming left V 1 base short and J 4 bases short, with 13 bases between. The chain's CDR3 is CASSEERGRINEKLFF. CDR3 sequence (DNA): TGTGCCAGCAGTGAAGAAAGGGGCAGGATTAATGAAAAACTGTTTTTT.

Note on this clonotype: An end of the junction does not agree with germline; a read error may underlie this. This chain joins TRBV10-3 and TRBJ2-3; 10 bases agree with TRBD1. Germline assignment: CDR1 ENHRY and CDR2 SYGVKD. The CDR3 covers 15 residues. This CDR3 is CAISGPGQGGDTQYF. The CDR3 DNA sequence: TGTGCCATCAGTGGGCCAGGACAGGGGGGAGATACGCAGTATTTC.

Only a few counts were recorded for this clonotype. V gene TRBV6-8 combines with J gene TRBJ1-3; D may be TRBD1 (6 bases). CDR1 is MNHGY and CDR2 is SAAAGT in the germline V gene. V was shortened by 2 bases and J by 3 bases, with 11 bases between the two germline ends. The CDR3 is 15 residues long. CDR3: CASSYGRGFGNTIYF. The CDR3 nucleotides read TGTGCCAGCAGTTACGGCAGGGGATTTGGAAACACCATATATTTT.

The rearrangement joins TRBV4-3 to TRBJ2-5, with TRBD2 identical over 7 bases. The germline V gene encodes CDR1 LGHNA and CDR2 YSLEER. The CDR3 loop spans 15 amino acids. Unmatched junction bases numbered 7, after V lost 2 bases and J lost 4 bases. The CDR3 DNA reads as TGCGCCAGCAGCCAATCCGGACTAGAACGAGAGACCCAGTACTTC. Protein sequence: CASSQSGLERETQYF.